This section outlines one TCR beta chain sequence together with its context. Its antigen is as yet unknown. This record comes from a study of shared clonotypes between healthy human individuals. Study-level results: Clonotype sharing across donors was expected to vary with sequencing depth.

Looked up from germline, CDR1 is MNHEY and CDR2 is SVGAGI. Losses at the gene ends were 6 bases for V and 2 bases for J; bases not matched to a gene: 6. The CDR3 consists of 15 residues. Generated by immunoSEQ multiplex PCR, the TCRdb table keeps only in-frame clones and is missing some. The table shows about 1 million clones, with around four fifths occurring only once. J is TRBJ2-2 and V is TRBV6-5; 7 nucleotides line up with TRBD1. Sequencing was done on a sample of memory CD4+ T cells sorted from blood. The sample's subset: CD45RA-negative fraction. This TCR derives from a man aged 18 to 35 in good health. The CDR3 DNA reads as TGTGCCAGCAGGAGGGGGACAGCCAACACCGGGGAGCTGTTTTTT. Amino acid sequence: CASRRGTANTGELFF.